This T cell receptor beta chain was captured in a study of blood T cell repertoires in COVID-19. Study-level background: The United States, Italy and Spain were the sources of the acute and convalescent COVID-19 samples.

The CDR3 spans 14 residues. V gave up 5 bases and J gave up 7 bases; unmatched junction bases: 8. Germline lookup yields CDR1 MDHEN and CDR2 SYDVKM. Some clones are missing from TCRdb's copy, which holds only in-frame ones; the method was immunoSEQ multiplex PCR. Of approximately 170,000 clones listed, about four fifths are singletons. The sequence derives from a man aged 55 to 69 with active or convalescent COVID-19. The source material was peripheral blood. V and J are TRBV28 and TRBJ2-5; 9 bases are a match to TRBD1. Written as DNA, the CDR3 is TGTGCCAGCAGTAGTCGGACAGGGGATGCGACCCAGTACTTC. It specifies CASSSRTGDATQYF.